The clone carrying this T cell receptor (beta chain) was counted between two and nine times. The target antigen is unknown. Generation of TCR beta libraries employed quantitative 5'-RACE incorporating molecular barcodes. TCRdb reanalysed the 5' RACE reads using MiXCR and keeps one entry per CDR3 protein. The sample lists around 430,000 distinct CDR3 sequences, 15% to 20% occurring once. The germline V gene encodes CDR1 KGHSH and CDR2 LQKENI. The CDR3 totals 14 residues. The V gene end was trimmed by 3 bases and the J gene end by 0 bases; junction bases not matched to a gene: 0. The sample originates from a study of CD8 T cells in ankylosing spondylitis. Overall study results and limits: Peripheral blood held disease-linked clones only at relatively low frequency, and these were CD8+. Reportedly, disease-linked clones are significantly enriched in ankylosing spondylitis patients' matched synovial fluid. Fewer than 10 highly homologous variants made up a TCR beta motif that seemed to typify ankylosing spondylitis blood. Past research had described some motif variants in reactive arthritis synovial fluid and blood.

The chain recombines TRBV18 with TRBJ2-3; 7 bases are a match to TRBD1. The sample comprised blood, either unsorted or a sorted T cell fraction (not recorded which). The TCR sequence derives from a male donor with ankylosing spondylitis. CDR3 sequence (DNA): TGTGCCAGCTCACCGACAGGGAGCACAGATACGCAGTATTTT. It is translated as CASSPTGSTDTQYF. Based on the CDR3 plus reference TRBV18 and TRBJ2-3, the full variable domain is NAGVMQNPRHLVRRRGQEARLRCSPMKGHSHVYWYRQLPEEGLKFMVYLQKENIIDESGMPKERFSAEFPKEGPSILRIQQVVRGDSAAYFCASSPTGSTDTQYFGPGTRLTVL.